The clone carrying this T cell receptor beta chain was recorded a few times. Its antigen remains unknown. Vbeta (60) and Jbeta (13) primers were used in the PCR. Here immunoSEQ multiplex PCR was the method, and the copy in TCRdb shows in-frame clones only, minus some. The sample contains more than 110,000 clones, around 73% of which appear only once. The data stem from a study of cytomegalovirus exposure and HLA in healthy donors. Overall study findings and caveats: It was reported that TCR beta sequences correctly inferred the HLA-A and HLA-B alleles for most subjects.

Germline loops: CDR1 SGHNT, CDR2 YYREEE (reference sequence). The CDR3 is 15 residues long. Trimming stripped 0 bases from V and 1 base from J, with 10 bases between. The sample taken for sequencing was PBMCs. The J gene is TRBJ1-1, the V gene TRBV5-4; tentatively, D is TRBD1 (6 bases). This clonotype originated in a woman between 35 and 50 years old in good health and CMV-seronegative. The CDR3 reads CASSLAGQKNTEAFF. For the CDR3, the DNA is TGTGCCAGCAGCTTGGCCGGACAGAAGAACACTGAAGCTTTCTTT.